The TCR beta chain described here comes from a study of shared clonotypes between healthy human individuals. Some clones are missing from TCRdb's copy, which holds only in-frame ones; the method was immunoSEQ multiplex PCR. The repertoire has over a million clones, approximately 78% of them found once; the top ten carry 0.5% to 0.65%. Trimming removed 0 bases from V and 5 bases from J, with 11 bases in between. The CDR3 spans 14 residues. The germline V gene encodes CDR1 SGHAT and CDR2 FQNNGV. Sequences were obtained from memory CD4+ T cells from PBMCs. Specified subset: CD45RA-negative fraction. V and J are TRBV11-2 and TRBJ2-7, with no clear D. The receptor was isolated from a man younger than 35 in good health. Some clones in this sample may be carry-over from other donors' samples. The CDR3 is CASSLELGNHEQYF. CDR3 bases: TGTGCCAGCAGCTTAGAGCTAGGGAACCACGAGCAGTACTTC.